What follows is one T cell receptor (beta chain) and its context. The target antigen is unknown. The V end lost 1 base, the J end lost 4 bases, and 13 bases lay between the germline ends. The CDR3 is 16 residues long. From germline, CDR1 is SGHVS and CDR2 FQNEAQ. The protocol was immunoSEQ multiplex PCR, while the TCRdb copy is restricted to in-frame clones and leaves out a portion. The sample has some 95,000 clones, 65% to 90% seen once. This specimen comes from a study of T cell responses to AZD1222 COVID-19 vaccine. Study results and limitations: Repertoire sampling occurred only after the peak T cell response. Only six people who got AZD1222 tested seropositive at baseline.

The sample here was peripheral blood, taken on day 0 of AZD1222 vaccination. The chain recombines TRBV7-8 with TRBJ2-2; TRBD2 might be the D (6 bases). This clonotype was obtained from an adult in good health. The CDR3 reads CASSLGGGTGTGELFF. CDR3 nucleotides: TGTGCCAGCAGCTTAGGTGGCGGGACGGGCACCGGGGAGCTGTTTTTT.